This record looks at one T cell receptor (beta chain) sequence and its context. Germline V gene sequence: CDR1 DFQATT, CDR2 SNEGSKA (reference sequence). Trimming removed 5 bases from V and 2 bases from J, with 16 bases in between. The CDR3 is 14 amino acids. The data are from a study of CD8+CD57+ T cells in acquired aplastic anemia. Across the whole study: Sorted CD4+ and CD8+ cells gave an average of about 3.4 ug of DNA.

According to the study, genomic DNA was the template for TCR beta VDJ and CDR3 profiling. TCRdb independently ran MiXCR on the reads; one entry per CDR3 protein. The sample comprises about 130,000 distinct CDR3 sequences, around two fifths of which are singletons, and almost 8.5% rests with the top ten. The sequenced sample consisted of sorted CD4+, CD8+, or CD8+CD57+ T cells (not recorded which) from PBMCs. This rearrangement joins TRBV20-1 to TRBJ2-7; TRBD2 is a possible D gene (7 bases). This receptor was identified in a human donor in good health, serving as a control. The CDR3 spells CSARQSGDTYEQYF. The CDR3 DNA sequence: TGCAGTGCTCGACAGAGCGGGGACACCTACGAGCAGTACTTC.